This TCR beta chain was profiled in a study of identical twins. Study findings and constraints: Monozygotic twin pairs showed more out-of-frame TCR alpha sharing than models estimated. Cord blood beta clonotypes that were abundant carried fewer insertions, and memory repertoires showed no such trend.

The germline gives CDR1 DFQATT, CDR2 SNEGSKA (reference sequence). Trimming left V 4 bases short and J 2 bases short, with 6 bases between. The CDR3 sequence is 13 residues long. On this clonotype itself: Its antigen is not identified.

In TCRdb, the 5' RACE reads were re-called with MiXCR into one record per CDR3 protein. The sample holds around 1.7 million distinct CDR3 sequences; around 29% are singletons and the top ten take over 0.25%. The chain is built from TRBV20-1 and TRBJ2-6, with D possibly TRBD2 on 5 matching bases. The clonotype was recovered from a newborn girl in good health. Sequences were obtained from cord blood. The CDR3 loop is CSAIGAGANVLTF. The CDR3 coding sequence is TGCAGTGCTATCGGGGCTGGGGCCAACGTCCTGACTTTC.